Following are 11 T cell receptor beta chains from one sample sequenced in a study of cytomegalovirus exposure and HLA in healthy donors. It was with 60 Vbeta and 13 Jbeta primers that the PCR ran. The method was immunoSEQ multiplex PCR; TCRdb's version includes in-frame clones alone and lacks a portion of them. The table has 150,000 or so clones, roughly 80% seen once. Input material: PBMCs. Receptor source: a man between 18 and 35 years old in good health and CMV-seropositive.

V usage is TRBV7-9 and J usage is TRBJ1-2; D perhaps matches TRBD1 (5 bases). V shed 5 bases and J shed 7 bases, with 14 bases lying between them. Germline V gene sequence: CDR1 SEHNR, CDR2 FQNEAQ (reference sequence). The CDR3 runs to 13 residues. The CDR3 here is CASSIQGLSGYTF. The CDR3 nucleotides read TGTGCCAGCAGCATCCAGGGTTTAAGTGGCTACACCTTC.

This rearrangement joins TRBV13 to TRBJ2-1; D may be TRBD2 (7 bases). CDR3 length: 17 residues. Trimming took 4 bases from V and 7 from J, leaving 23 bases between them. Germline V CDR1 and CDR2: PRHDT, FYEKMQ (reference sequence). CDR3 residues: CASSSSTLVGGRNEQFF. The DNA for the CDR3 is TGTGCCAGCAGCTCCTCCACGCTAGTGGGGGGGCGGAATGAGCAGTTCTTC.

The rearrangement joins TRBV4-2 to TRBJ2-6, with 7 positions matching TRBD1. From germline, CDR1 is LGHNA and CDR2 YNFKEQ. J lost 0 bases, V lost 8 bases, and 7 bases had no gene match. The CDR3 contains 16 residues. CDR3 loop: CASWGQQYSGANVLTF. The DNA for the CDR3 is TGTGCCAGCTGGGGACAGCAGTACTCTGGGGCCAACGTCCTGACTTTC.

J is TRBJ2-5 and V is TRBV7-9; the match to TRBD1 covers 9 bases. The ends lost 11 bases at V and 5 bases at J; junction bases unmatched: 12. Germline assignment: CDR1 SEHNR and CDR2 FQNEAQ (reference sequence). The CDR3 totals 14 residues. CDR3 nucleotide sequence: TGTGCCGCACACTCGCCGGACAGGGGTGAGACCCAGTACTTC. It specifies CAAHSPDRGETQYF. Together with reference TRBV7-9 and TRBJ2-5, the CDR3 gives the full variable domain: DTGVSQNPRHKITKRGQNVTFRCDPISEHNRLYWYRQTLGQGPEFLTYFQNEAQLEKSRLLSDRFSAERPKGSFSTLEIQRTEQGDSAMYLCAAHSPDRGETQYFGPGTRLLVL.

This chain connects TRBV20-1 to TRBJ1-2; D not resolved. The CDR3 runs to 11 residues. V dropped 0 bases and J dropped 8 bases, with 7 bases sitting between them. The germline gives CDR1 DFQATT, CDR2 SNEGSKA (reference sequence). The CDR3 nucleotides read TGCAGTGCTAGAGATGAGGCGGGCTACACCTTC. Amino acid sequence: CSARDEAGYTF.

This chain connects TRBV4-1 to TRBJ2-7; 11 positions match TRBD1. The germline CDR1 and CDR2 sequences are MGHRA and YSYEKL. There are 15 residues in the CDR3. Germline trimming cut 0 bases from V and 5 bases from J; bases unmatched to any gene: 3. The CDR3 is CASSQERTGGDEQYF. CDR3 DNA: TGCGCCAGCAGCCAAGAACGGACAGGGGGCGACGAGCAGTACTTC.

The V call is TRBV9, the J call TRBJ1-4; D perhaps matches TRBD1 (5 bases). This CDR3 is 16 amino acids long. The V end lost 7 bases, the J end lost 4 bases, and 20 bases lay between the germline ends. The V gene's germline CDR1 is SGDLS and CDR2 YYNGEE. CDR3: CASSEFQGGRNEKLFF. Written as DNA, the CDR3 is TGTGCCAGCTCCGAATTCCAGGGCGGTCGTAATGAAAAACTGTTTTTT.

V gene TRBV5-1 combines with J gene TRBJ1-3, with D tentatively TRBD1 (5 bases). Between the trimmed V and J ends, which lost 4 bases and 0 bases, there was a span of 17 bases. The CDR3 has 17 amino acids. Germline V gives CDR1 SGHRS, CDR2 YFSETQ. The CDR3 region is CASSPELPGFSGNTIYF. DNA of the CDR3: TGCGCCAGCAGCCCTGAACTCCCAGGGTTCTCTGGAAACACCATATATTTT.

V gene TRBV9 combines with J gene TRBJ2-1, with a possible D match to TRBD2 (6 bases). Germline V CDR1 and CDR2: SGDLS, YYNGEE. V was shortened by 4 bases and J by 4 bases, with 21 bases between the two germline ends. The CDR3 runs 17 residues. This CDR3 reads CASSPEGGNPWYNEQFF. CDR3 nucleotides: TGTGCCAGCAGCCCCGAGGGCGGGAACCCATGGTACAATGAGCAGTTCTTC.

The rearrangement links TRBV5-4 to TRBJ1-2, with D maybe TRBD1 (5 bases). The CDR3 is 15 residues long. Germline assignment: CDR1 SGHNT and CDR2 YYREEE (reference sequence). The germline V and J ends were trimmed by 0 bases and 8 bases, with 17 bases remaining between them. For the CDR3, the DNA is TGTGCCAGCAGCTTGGAGTCAGGGAAGGCCGGGGGCTACACCTTC. Encoded protein: CASSLESGKAGGYTF.

The chain is built from TRBV7-9 and TRBJ1-3, with unresolved D. The CDR3 totals 14 residues. Germline CDR1 is SEHNR and CDR2 is FQNEAQ (reference sequence). Trimming removed 3 bases at V and 5 bases at J, with 11 bases between. CDR3 sequence reads: CASSFDAARNTIYF. CDR3 nucleotide sequence: TGTGCCAGCAGCTTCGACGCGGCCCGAAACACCATATATTTT.